This T cell receptor beta chain was sequenced for a study of OX40 agonist ivuxolimab in advanced cancers. Regarding the study as a whole: CD8+ T cells showed, on average, more clonal expansion than CD4+ cells.

CDR1 is SNHLY, CDR2 FYNNEI, per germline. CDR3 length equals 15 residues. V was pared by 2 bases and J by 10 bases, with 11 bases of the junction left unmatched. As regards this clone: What it binds is not known.

TCRdb's copy holds only in-frame clones and misses some; the assay was immunoSEQ multiplex PCR. The sample yields some 30,000 clones, about 92% seen once. The clonotype originates from an adult with an advanced solid tumor such as melanoma, head and neck, liver or kidney cancer. The chain combines TRBV2 with TRBJ2-1; 7 bases match TRBD1. The specimen was CD4+ or CD8+ T cells sorted from blood, collected in a trial of the OX40 agonist ivuxolimab. CDR3 region: CASSEYPEPGQEQFF. The CDR3 DNA is TGTGCCAGCAGTGAATACCCCGAACCGGGACAGGAGCAGTTCTTC.